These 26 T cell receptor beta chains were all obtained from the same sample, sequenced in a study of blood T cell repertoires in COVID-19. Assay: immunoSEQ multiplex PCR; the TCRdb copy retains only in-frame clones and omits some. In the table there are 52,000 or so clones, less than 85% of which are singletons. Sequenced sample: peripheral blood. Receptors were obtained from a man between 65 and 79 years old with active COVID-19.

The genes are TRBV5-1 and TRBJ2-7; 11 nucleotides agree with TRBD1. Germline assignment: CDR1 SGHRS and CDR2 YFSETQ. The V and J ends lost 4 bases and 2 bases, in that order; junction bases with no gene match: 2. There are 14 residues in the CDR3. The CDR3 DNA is TGCGCCAGCAGCAGGACAGGGGGCCCCTACGAGCAGTACTTC. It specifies CASSRTGGPYEQYF.

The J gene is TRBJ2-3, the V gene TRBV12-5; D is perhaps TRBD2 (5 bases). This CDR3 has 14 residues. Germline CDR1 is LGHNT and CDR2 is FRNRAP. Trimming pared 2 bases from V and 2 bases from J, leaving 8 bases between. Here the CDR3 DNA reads TGTGCTAGTGGTTTGATAGCGACCACAGATACGCAGTATTTT. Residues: CASGLIATTDTQYF.

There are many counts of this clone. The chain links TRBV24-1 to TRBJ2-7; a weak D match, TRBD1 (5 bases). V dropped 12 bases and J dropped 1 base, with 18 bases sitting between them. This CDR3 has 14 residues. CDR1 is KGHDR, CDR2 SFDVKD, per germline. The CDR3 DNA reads TGTGCCCCACATGGGAACAGGTCTTCCTACGAGCAGTACTTC. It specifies CAPHGNRSSYEQYF.

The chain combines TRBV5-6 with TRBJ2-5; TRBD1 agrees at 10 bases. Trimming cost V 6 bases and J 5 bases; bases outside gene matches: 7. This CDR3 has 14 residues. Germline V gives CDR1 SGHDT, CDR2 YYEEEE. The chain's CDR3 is CASNPDRGGETQYF. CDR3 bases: TGTGCCAGCAACCCGGACAGGGGGGGGGAGACCCAGTACTTC.

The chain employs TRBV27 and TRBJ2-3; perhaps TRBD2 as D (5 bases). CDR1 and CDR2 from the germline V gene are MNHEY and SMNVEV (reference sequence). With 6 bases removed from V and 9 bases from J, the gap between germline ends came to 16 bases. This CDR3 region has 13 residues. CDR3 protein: CASSLTRTGTQYF. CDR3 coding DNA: TGTGCCAGCAGCCTCACTAGGACGGGGACGCAGTATTTT.

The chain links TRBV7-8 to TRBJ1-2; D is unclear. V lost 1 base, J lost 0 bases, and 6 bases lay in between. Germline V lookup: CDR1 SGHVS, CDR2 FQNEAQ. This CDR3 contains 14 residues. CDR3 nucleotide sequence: TGTGCCAGCAGCTTAGGGCAGACTAACTATGGCTACACCTTC. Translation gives CASSLGQTNYGYTF.

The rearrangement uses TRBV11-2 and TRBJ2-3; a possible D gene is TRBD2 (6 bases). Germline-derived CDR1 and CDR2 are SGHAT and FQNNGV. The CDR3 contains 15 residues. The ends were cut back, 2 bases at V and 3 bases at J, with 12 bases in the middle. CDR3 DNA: TGTGCCAGCAGCTTAAGTCTGGGGAGGACAGATACGCAGTATTTT. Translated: CASSLSLGRTDTQYF.

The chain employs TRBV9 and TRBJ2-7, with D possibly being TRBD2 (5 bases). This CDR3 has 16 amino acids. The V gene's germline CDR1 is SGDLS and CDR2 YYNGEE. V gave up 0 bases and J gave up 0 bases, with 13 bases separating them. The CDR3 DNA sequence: TGTGCCAGCAGCGTAGGGGTAGCGCCAAGCTCCTACGAGCAGTACTTC. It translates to CASSVGVAPSSYEQYF. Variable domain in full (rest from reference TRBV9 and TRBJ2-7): DSGVTQTPKHLITATGQRVTLRCSPRSGDLSVYWYQQSLDQGLQFLIQYYNGEERAKGNILERFSAQQFPDLHSELNLSSLELGDSALYFCASSVGVAPSSYEQYFGPGTRLTVT.

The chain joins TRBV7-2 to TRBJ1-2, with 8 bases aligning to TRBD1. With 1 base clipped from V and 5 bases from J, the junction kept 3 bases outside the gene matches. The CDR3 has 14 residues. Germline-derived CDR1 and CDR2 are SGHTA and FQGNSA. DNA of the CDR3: TGTGCCAGCAGCTTAGGGACAGGGAAATATGGCTACACCTTC. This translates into CASSLGTGKYGYTF.

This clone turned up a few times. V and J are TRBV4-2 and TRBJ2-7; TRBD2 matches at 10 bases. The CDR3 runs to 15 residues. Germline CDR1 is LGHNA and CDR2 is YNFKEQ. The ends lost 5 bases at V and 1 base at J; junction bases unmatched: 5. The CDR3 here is CASSDRLAGSYEQYF. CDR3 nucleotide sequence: TGTGCCAGCAGCGATCGACTAGCGGGTTCCTACGAGCAGTACTTC.

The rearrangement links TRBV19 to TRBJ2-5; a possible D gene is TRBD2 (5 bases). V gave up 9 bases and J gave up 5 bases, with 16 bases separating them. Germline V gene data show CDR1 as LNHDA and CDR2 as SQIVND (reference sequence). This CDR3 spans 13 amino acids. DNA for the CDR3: TGTGCCAGAAGGGAGCCCGTGGTTGAGACCCAGTACTTC. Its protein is CARREPVVETQYF.

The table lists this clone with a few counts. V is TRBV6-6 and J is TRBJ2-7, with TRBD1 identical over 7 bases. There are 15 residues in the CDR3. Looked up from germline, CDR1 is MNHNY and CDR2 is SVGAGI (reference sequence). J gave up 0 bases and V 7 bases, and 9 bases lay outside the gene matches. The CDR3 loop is CASTPDRKPSYEQYF. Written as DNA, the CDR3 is TGTGCCAGCACTCCGGACAGGAAGCCCTCCTACGAGCAGTACTTC.

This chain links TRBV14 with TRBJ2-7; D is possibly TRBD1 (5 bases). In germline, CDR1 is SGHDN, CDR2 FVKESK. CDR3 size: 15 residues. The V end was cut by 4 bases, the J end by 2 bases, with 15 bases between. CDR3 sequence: CASSPYQGPTYEQYF. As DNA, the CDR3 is TGTGCCAGCAGCCCGTACCAGGGTCCAACCTACGAGCAGTACTTC.

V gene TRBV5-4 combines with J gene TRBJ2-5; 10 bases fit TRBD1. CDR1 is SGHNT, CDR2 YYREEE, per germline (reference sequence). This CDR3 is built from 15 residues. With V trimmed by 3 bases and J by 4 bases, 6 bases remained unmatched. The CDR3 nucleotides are TGTGCCAGCAGCTCTGTAGGGGACAGGGGAGAGACCCAGTACTTC. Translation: CASSSVGDRGETQYF.

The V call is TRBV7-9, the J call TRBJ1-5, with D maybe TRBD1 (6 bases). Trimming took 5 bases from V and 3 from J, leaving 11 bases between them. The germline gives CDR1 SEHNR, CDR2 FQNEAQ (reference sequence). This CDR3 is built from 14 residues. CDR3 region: CASSPQGNNQPQHF. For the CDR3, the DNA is TGTGCCAGCAGCCCACAGGGAAACAATCAGCCCCAGCATTTT.

The CDR3, as DNA: TGTGCCAGCAGCTTAGGAACTGGGACAGGGGTAGAGGAGACCCAGTACTTC. Translating gives CASSLGTGTGVEETQYF. The V and J genes are TRBV7-2 and TRBJ2-5; the match to TRBD1 covers 10 bases. The V gene end was trimmed by 1 base and the J gene end by 5 bases; junction bases not matched to a gene: 10. Germline-derived CDR1 and CDR2 are SGHTA and FQGNSA. The CDR3 totals 17 residues.

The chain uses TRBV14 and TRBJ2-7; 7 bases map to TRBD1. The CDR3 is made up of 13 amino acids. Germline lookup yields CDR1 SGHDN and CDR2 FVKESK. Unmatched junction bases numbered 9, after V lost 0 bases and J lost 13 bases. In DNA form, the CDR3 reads TGTGCCAGCAGCCAAGATAGAAGGACAGGCTTTTACTTC. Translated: CASSQDRRTGFYF.

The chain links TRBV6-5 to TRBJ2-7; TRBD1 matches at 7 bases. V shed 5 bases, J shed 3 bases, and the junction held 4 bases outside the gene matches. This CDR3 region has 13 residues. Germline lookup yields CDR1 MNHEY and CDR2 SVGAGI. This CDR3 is CASSNSGGYEQYF. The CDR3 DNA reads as TGTGCCAGCAGTAATTCAGGGGGCTACGAGCAGTACTTC.

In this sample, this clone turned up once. This CDR3 reads CASGLVGVSNQPQHF. The CDR3 nucleotides are TGTGCTAGTGGTTTGGTAGGGGTTAGCAATCAGCCCCAGCATTTT. V usage is TRBV12-5 and J usage is TRBJ1-5; TRBD1 is a possible D gene (5 bases). CDR1 is LGHNT and CDR2 is FRNRAP in the germline V gene. V gave up 0 bases and J gave up 0 bases, with 6 bases separating them. CDR3 length: 15 residues.

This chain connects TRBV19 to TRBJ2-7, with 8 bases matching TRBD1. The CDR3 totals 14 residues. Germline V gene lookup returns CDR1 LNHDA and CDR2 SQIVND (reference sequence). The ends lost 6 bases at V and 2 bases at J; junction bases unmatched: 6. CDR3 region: CASRWRQGTYEQYF. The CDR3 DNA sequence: TGTGCCAGTAGGTGGAGACAGGGGACCTACGAGCAGTACTTC.

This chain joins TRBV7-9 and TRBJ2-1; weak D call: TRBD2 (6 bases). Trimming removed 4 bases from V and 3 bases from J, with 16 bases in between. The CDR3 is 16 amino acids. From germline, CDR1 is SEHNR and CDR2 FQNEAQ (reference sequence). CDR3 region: CASSSTLAPNYNEQFF. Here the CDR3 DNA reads TGTGCCAGCAGCTCGACACTAGCCCCAAACTACAATGAGCAGTTCTTC. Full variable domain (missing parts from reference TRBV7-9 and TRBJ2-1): DTGVSQNPRHKITKRGQNVTFRCDPISEHNRLYWYRQTLGQGPEFLTYFQNEAQLEKSRLLSDRFSAERPKGSFSTLEIQRTEQGDSAMYLCASSSTLAPNYNEQFFGPGTRLTVL.

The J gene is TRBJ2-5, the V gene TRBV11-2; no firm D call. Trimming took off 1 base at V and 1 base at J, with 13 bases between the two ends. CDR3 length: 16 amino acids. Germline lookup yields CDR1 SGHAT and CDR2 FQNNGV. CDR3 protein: CASSLGVSRSQETQYF. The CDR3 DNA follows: TGTGCCAGCAGCTTAGGAGTCTCTCGAAGCCAAGAGACCCAGTACTTC.

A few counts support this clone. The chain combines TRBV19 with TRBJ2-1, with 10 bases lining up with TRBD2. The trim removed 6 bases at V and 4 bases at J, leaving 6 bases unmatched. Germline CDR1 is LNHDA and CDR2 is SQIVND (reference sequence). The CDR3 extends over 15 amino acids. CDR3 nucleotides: TGTGCCAGTAGCCCGACTAGCGGGCAGTACAATGAGCAGTTCTTC. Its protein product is CASSPTSGQYNEQFF.

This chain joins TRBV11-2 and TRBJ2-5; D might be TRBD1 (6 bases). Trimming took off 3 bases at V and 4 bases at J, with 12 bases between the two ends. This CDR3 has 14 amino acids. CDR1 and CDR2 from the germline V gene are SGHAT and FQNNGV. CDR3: CASSFPHRVETQYF. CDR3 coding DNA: TGTGCCAGCAGCTTTCCCCACAGGGTAGAGACCCAGTACTTC. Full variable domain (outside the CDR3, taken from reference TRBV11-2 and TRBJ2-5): EAGVAQSPRYKIIEKRQSVAFWCNPISGHATLYWYQQILGQGPKLLIQFQNNGVVDDSQLPKDRFSAERLKGVDSTLKIQPAKLEDSAVYLCASSFPHRVETQYFGPGTRLLVL.

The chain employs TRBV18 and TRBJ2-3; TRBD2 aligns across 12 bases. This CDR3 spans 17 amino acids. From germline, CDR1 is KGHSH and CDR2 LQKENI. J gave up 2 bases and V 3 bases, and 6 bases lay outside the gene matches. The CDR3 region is CASSPATSGSATDTQYF. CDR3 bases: TGTGCCAGCTCACCGGCGACTAGCGGGAGTGCCACAGATACGCAGTATTTT.

CDR3 sequence (DNA): TGCAGCGTTCCTCTGACTAGCAATGAGCAGTTCTTC. Its protein product is CSVPLTSNEQFF. The chain recombines TRBV29-1 with TRBJ2-1; TRBD2 might be the D (6 bases). The CDR3 has 12 residues. CDR1 is SQVTM, CDR2 ANQGSEA, per germline. V dropped 5 bases and J dropped 6 bases, with 11 bases sitting between them.